The 28 T cell receptor beta chains listed next were all sequenced from one sample in a study of blood T cells in healthy people across ages. The authors ran a second PCR of 7 to 11 cycles using a sample-barcoded 5' primer and a J-beta primer mix. TCRdb re-called the 5' RACE reads through MiXCR, storing one row per CDR3 protein. The repertoire has 500,000 to 700,000 distinct CDR3 sequences, about 30% of them found once; the top ten carry 15% to 17%. Sample: blood. The source is an elderly woman in good health.

This clonotype was recorded at least ten times. The chain has TRBV10-3 and TRBJ2-1, with 10 bases lining up with TRBD1. The V gene end was trimmed by 6 bases and the J gene end by 3 bases; junction bases not matched to a gene: 8. CDR3 length: 16 residues. Germline assignment: CDR1 ENHRY and CDR2 SYGVKD. The CDR3 coding sequence is TGTGCCATCAGGGGAGGACAGGGGGGGGTCTACAATGAGCAGTTCTTC. Translating it yields CAIRGGQGGVYNEQFF.

This clonotype has a count of ten or more. The V and J genes are TRBV6-2 or TRBV6-3 and TRBJ1-5, with 10 positions matching TRBD1. Germline-derived CDR1 and CDR2 are MNHEY and SVGEGT. This CDR3 region has 14 residues. The ends lost 6 bases at V and 6 bases at J; junction bases unmatched: 5. Here the CDR3 reads CASRAGQGPQPQHF. Here the CDR3 DNA reads TGTGCCAGCAGGGCGGGACAGGGGCCTCAGCCCCAGCATTTT.

The V call is TRBV9, the J call TRBJ2-5; 13 bases line up with TRBD2. This CDR3 region has 16 residues. Germline assignment: CDR1 SGDLS and CDR2 YYNGEE. Trimming took 0 bases from V and 11 from J; bases not matched to a gene: 10. The CDR3 is CASSVGTSGGYNEQYF. The CDR3 DNA is TGTGCCAGCAGCGTAGGGACTAGCGGGGGATACAATGAGCAGTACTTC.

The J gene is TRBJ2-1, the V gene TRBV20-1; 9 nucleotides match TRBD2. This CDR3 comprises 16 residues. Per the germline V gene, CDR1 is DFQATT and CDR2 is SNEGSKA (reference sequence). Trimming at V came to 0 bases and at J to 4 bases, leaving 7 bases not matched to a gene. The CDR3 region is CSARDPPSGIYNEQFF. The CDR3 DNA follows: TGCAGTGCTAGAGATCCGCCTAGCGGGATATACAATGAGCAGTTCTTC.

This clonotype was counted at least ten times. The V and J genes are TRBV5-5 and TRBJ2-5; possible D gene TRBD2, 7 bases. The CDR3 is made up of 19 amino acids. The germline V and J ends were trimmed by 4 bases and 5 bases, with 30 bases remaining between them. Germline V gene data show CDR1 as SGHKS and CDR2 as YYEKEE (reference sequence). CDR3 protein: CASSGRAAAGAITIETQYF. For the CDR3, the DNA is TGTGCCAGCAGCGGGAGGGCGGCGGCAGGGGCGATAACTATCGAGACCCAGTACTTC. The whole variable domain, filled in from reference TRBV5-5 and TRBJ2-5, reads DAGVTQSPTHLIKTRGQQVTLRCSPISGHKSVSWYQQVLGQGPQFIFQYYEKEERGRGNFPDRFSARQFPNYSSELNVNALLLGDSALYLCASSGRAAAGAITIETQYFGPGTRLLVL.

This clonotype was seen more than once but under ten times. A much larger clone differs by one base, so this may be a read error. The chain uses TRBV20-1 and TRBJ2-1; D gene unclear. This CDR3 contains 13 residues. Germline V gene sequence: CDR1 DFQATT, CDR2 SNEGSKA (reference sequence). CDR3 loop: CTAPLSSYNEQFF. CDR3 bases: TGCACTGCCCCTCTGAGCTCCTACAATGAGCAGTTCTTC.

This clonotype was counted at least ten times. The chain is built from TRBV24-1 and TRBJ2-1, with 7 bases identical to TRBD2. Germline CDR1 KGHDR, CDR2 SFDVKD. CDR3 length: 12 amino acids. The ends lost 7 bases at V and 8 bases at J; junction bases unmatched: 4. CDR3 protein: CATRGGEHEQFF. CDR3 DNA: TGTGCCACCAGGGGAGGGGAGCATGAGCAGTTCTTC.

In regard to this clonotype: An end of the junction differs from the germline gene, which may be a read error. The gene calls are TRBV29-1 and TRBJ1-2; TRBD1 agrees at 8 bases. In germline, CDR1 is SQVTM, CDR2 ANQGSEA. The CDR3 is 13 residues long. The CDR3 DNA reads as TGCAGCGTTGACGTGACAGGGGTGCGTGGCCACACCTTC. Protein product: CSVDVTGVRGHTF.

This clonotype was recorded many times. This chain joins TRBV29-1 and TRBJ2-5, with TRBD1 matching over 7 bases. The V segment lost 5 bases and the J segment 2 bases; nucleotides outside the gene matches: 5. The length of the CDR3 is 13 residues. Germline V gene sequence: CDR1 SQVTM, CDR2 ANQGSEA. The CDR3 region is CSVSRDSQETQYF. The CDR3 coding sequence is TGCAGCGTTTCGAGGGACAGTCAAGAGACCCAGTACTTC.

This clonotype was counted many times. The chain carries TRBV18 and TRBJ1-2; D possibly corresponds to TRBD1 (6 bases). CDR1 is KGHSH, CDR2 LQKENI, per germline. V lost 3 bases to trimming and J lost 2 bases, with 13 bases between them. The CDR3 contains 15 residues. CDR3 loop: CASSPRGDKNYGYTF. Written as DNA, the CDR3 is TGTGCCAGCTCACCGCGCGGGGACAAGAACTATGGCTACACCTTC.

This clonotype was detected a few times. The junction does not match germline at one end; this may be a read error. The chain has TRBV5-1 and TRBJ1-5; no reliable D call. Germline CDR1 is SGHRS and CDR2 is YFSETQ. The CDR3 runs to 15 residues. The CDR3 DNA reads as TGCGCCAGCAGCTTGGACGGATATAGCAGTCAGCCCCAGCATTTT. As protein: CASSLDGYSSQPQHF.

This clonotype was recorded at least ten times. The chain employs TRBV12-3 or TRBV12-4 and TRBJ2-1, with TRBD2 identical over 7 bases. This CDR3 has 15 residues. V gave up 6 bases and J gave up 3 bases; unmatched junction bases: 8. The CDR3 loop reads CASSILALVYNEQFF. DNA of the CDR3: TGTGCCAGCAGCATACTAGCGCTAGTCTACAATGAGCAGTTCTTC.

There are a few counts of this clonotype. The rearrangement links TRBV11-2 to TRBJ1-2; tentatively, D is TRBD1 (6 bases). Deletions cut 5 bases from V and 6 bases from J, with 13 bases between. CDR1 is SGHAT, CDR2 FQNNGV, per germline. This CDR3 is 13 amino acids long. The CDR3 here is CASSPTGRDGYTF. CDR3 nucleotide sequence: TGTGCCAGCAGCCCCACAGGGAGGGATGGCTACACCTTC.

With regard to this clonotype: A single base is all that separates this from a far larger clone, so a read error is likely. The chain employs TRBV11-2 and TRBJ2-3; D is unclear. The CDR3 sequence is 11 residues long. CDR1 SGHAT and CDR2 FQNNGV come from the germline V gene. CDR3 in DNA: TGTGCCGGCAGCCCCACAGATACGCAGTATTTT. This codes for CAGSPTDTQYF.

This clonotype was counted at least ten times. The chain has TRBV6-2 or TRBV6-3 and TRBJ2-5, with D possibly TRBD2 on 6 matching bases. The CDR3 covers 19 residues. The germline gives CDR1 MNHEY, CDR2 SVGEGT. Trimming pared 0 bases from V and 5 bases from J, leaving 25 bases between. The CDR3, as DNA: TGTGCCAGCAGTTACTCGAGGGTGAGACGGGACTTCACCCGGGAGACCCAGTACTTC. Encoded protein: CASSYSRVRRDFTRETQYF.

The table lists this clonotype with many counts. This chain joins TRBV9 and TRBJ2-1; TRBD1 or TRBD2 may be the D gene (5 bases each). The CDR3 spans 16 residues. V shed 1 base and J shed 2 bases, with 13 bases lying between them. Germline CDR1 is SGDLS and CDR2 is YYNGEE. CDR3 DNA: TGTGCCAGCAGCGTAACCGGGACGCACACCTACAATGAGCAGTTCTTC. It yields the protein CASSVTGTHTYNEQFF.

This clonotype was picked up a small number of times. The rearrangement uses TRBV5-1 and TRBJ1-1; 7 bases align to TRBD1. This CDR3 spans 13 amino acids. Losses at the gene ends were 7 bases for V and 3 bases for J; bases not matched to a gene: 6. Germline CDR1 SGHRS, CDR2 YFSETQ. The CDR3 sequence: CASQGGRDTEAFF. The DNA for the CDR3 is TGCGCCAGCCAGGGGGGCCGGGACACTGAAGCTTTCTTT.

The chain combines TRBV12-3 or TRBV12-4 with TRBJ2-3; a possible D gene is TRBD1 (5 bases). V gave up 6 bases and J gave up 4 bases, with 14 bases separating them. This CDR3 comprises 14 residues. CDR3 bases: TGTGCCAGCAGACCGACAGAGTTCGCAGATACGCAGTATTTT. It encodes CASRPTEFADTQYF.

The rearrangement joins TRBV7-6 to TRBJ2-1, with D possibly being TRBD2 (6 bases). V was cut by 5 bases and J by 7 bases, with 15 bases left in between. Germline V gene data show CDR1 as SGHVS and CDR2 as FNYEAQ. The CDR3 runs 14 residues. The CDR3 here is CASSPRGFGNEQFF. CDR3 DNA sequence: TGTGCCAGCAGCCCTCGGGGGTTCGGAAATGAGCAGTTCTTC. The full variable domain, rest sourced from reference TRBV7-6 and TRBJ2-1, is GAGVSQSPRYKVTKRGQDVALRCDPISGHVSLYWYRQALGQGPEFLTYFNYEAQQDKSGLPNDRFSAERPEGSISTLTIQRTEQRDSAMYRCASSPRGFGNEQFFGPGTRLTVL.

The chain joins TRBV20-1 to TRBJ2-4; TRBD2 aligns across 12 bases. Trimming at V came to 5 bases and at J to 0 bases, leaving 8 bases not matched to a gene. Germline V gives CDR1 DFQATT, CDR2 SNEGSKA (reference sequence). The length of the CDR3 is 17 residues. CDR3 loop: CSAELAGGLLAKNIQYF. In DNA, the CDR3 is TGCAGTGCTGAACTAGCGGGGGGCCTCCTAGCCAAAAACATTCAGTACTTC.

This clonotype was recorded many times. This CDR3 reads CASIPKTGGMYEQYF. DNA for the CDR3: TGTGCCAGCATCCCAAAGACAGGGGGCATGTACGAGCAGTACTTC. V is TRBV28 and J is TRBJ2-7, with 10 bases that match TRBD1. Germline V gene sequence: CDR1 MDHEN, CDR2 SYDVKM. The CDR3 length is 15 residues. Germline trimming cut 7 bases from V and 4 bases from J; bases unmatched to any gene: 10.

In regard to this clonotype: A read error may be the cause here, since a much bigger clone is one base away. The chain employs TRBV20-1 and TRBJ2-1; tentative D call: TRBD1 (5 bases). Germline CDR1 is DFQATT and CDR2 is SNEGSKA (reference sequence). This CDR3 has 13 residues. Trimming removed 5 bases from V and 10 bases from J, with 18 bases in between. CDR3 nucleotides: TGCAGTGCTTCCCAGGGTCTATTGGACGAGCAGTTCTTC. It yields the protein CSASQGLLDEQFF.

The rearrangement links TRBV19 to TRBJ1-4; D is uncertain. The CDR3 covers 13 residues. V lost 5 bases and J lost 2, with 6 bases in between. From germline, CDR1 is LNHDA and CDR2 SQIVND (reference sequence). In DNA, the CDR3 is TGTGCCAGTAGTCGGCGGACTAATGAAAAACTGTTTTTT. Protein sequence: CASSRRTNEKLFF.

This clonotype was seen ten or more times. The genes are TRBV9 and TRBJ2-3; D is perhaps TRBD1 (5 bases). Trimming left V 1 base short and J 0 bases short, with 12 bases between. CDR1 is SGDLS, CDR2 YYNGEE, per germline. This CDR3 region has 16 residues. The CDR3, as DNA: TGTGCCAGCAGCGTAACAGGTCGACCAAGCACAGATACGCAGTATTTT. Translating gives CASSVTGRPSTDTQYF.

A remark on this clonotype: This could be a read error, since a much larger clone is one nucleotide away. This chain connects TRBV12-3 or TRBV12-4 to TRBJ2-3, with 7 bases aligning to TRBD2. There are 13 residues in the CDR3. CDR3 amino acids: CASRETSTYTQYF. CDR3 in DNA: TGTGCCAGCAGAGAGACTAGCACATATACGCAGTATTTT.

This clonotype was found a few times. The chain links TRBV6-2 or TRBV6-3 to TRBJ2-5, with 7 bases that match TRBD2. In germline, CDR1 is MNHEY, CDR2 SVGEGT. V was clipped by 6 bases and J by 11 bases; unmatched bases: 15. The CDR3 covers 14 residues. This CDR3 is CASRTGTILVEQYF. The CDR3 region has the DNA TGTGCCAGCAGGACCGGGACTATCCTTGTGGAGCAGTACTTC.

This clonotype was counted between two and nine times. The V call is TRBV6-1, the J call TRBJ1-1; possibly TRBD1 for D (5 bases). Germline V gene data show CDR1 as MNHNS and CDR2 as SASEGT. The CDR3 is 17 residues long. V shed 6 bases and J shed 1 base, with 21 bases lying between them. CDR3: CASREPGPLGKNTEAFF. CDR3 DNA sequence: TGTGCCAGCAGAGAACCGGGACCCCTGGGGAAGAACACTGAAGCTTTCTTT.

In its sample, this clonotype was seen a few times. A much larger clone differs by one base, so this may be a read error. The J gene is TRBJ2-5, the V gene TRBV20-1; no clear D gene. CDR1 and CDR2 (germline): DFQATT, SNEGSKA (reference sequence). CDR3 length: 13 amino acids. CDR3 DNA: TGCTGTGCTAACTTCCACAGTCAAGAGACCCAGTACTTC. The encoded protein is CCANFHSQETQYF.